The 22 T cell receptor beta chains in this list originate from one sample, sequenced in a study of cytomegalovirus exposure and HLA in healthy donors. The PCR ran on 60 Vbeta and 13 Jbeta primers. Method: immunoSEQ multiplex PCR; TCRdb's copy keeps in-frame clones and lacks some. This sample has 130,000 to 150,000 clones; more than 75% occur once, and the top ten carry more than 3%. The sequenced sample was PBMCs. The receptors were sampled from a female donor in good health and CMV-seronegative.

The chain couples TRBV15 to TRBJ2-7, with 8 nucleotides matching TRBD1. CDR3 size: 15 residues. Germline CDR1 is LNHNV and CDR2 is YYDKDF (reference sequence). With V trimmed by 5 bases and J by 2 bases, 8 bases remained unmatched. As DNA, the CDR3 is TGTGCCACCAGCGGCGCCGGGACAGGTACCTACGAGCAGTACTTC. Translated: CATSGAGTGTYEQYF.

V gene TRBV6-5 combines with J gene TRBJ2-3; D is possibly TRBD1 (5 bases). The CDR3 consists of 14 residues. V gave up 6 bases and J gave up 5 bases, with 15 bases separating them. Germline V gene sequence: CDR1 MNHEY, CDR2 SVGAGI. The CDR3 protein is CASSQGVVQDTQYF. In nucleotides, the CDR3 is TGTGCCAGCAGCCAAGGGGTGGTGCAAGATACGCAGTATTTT.

The chain joins TRBV2 to TRBJ2-7; 9 bases line up with TRBD1. The CDR3 runs 14 residues. Germline-derived CDR1 and CDR2 are SNHLY and FYNNEI. J gave up 6 bases and V 6 bases, and 9 bases lay outside the gene matches. Here the CDR3 DNA reads TGTGCCAGCAGCCAGGACAGGGGAGTGATCGAGCAGTACTTC. Its protein is CASSQDRGVIEQYF.

This clone has only one observation. The chain links TRBV19 to TRBJ1-5; D not resolved. Trimming took 4 bases from V and 5 from J, leaving 9 bases between them. The length of the CDR3 is 13 residues. Germline CDR1 is LNHDA and CDR2 is SQIVND (reference sequence). CDR3 region: CASSKEGDQPQHF. CDR3 nucleotide sequence: TGTGCCAGTAGTAAGGAGGGAGATCAGCCCCAGCATTTT. Drawing the rest from reference TRBV19 and TRBJ1-5, the complete variable domain is DGGITQSPKYLFRKEGQNVTLSCEQNLNHDAMYWYRQDPGQGLRLIYYSQIVNDFQKGDIAEGYSVSREKKESFPLTVTSAQKNPTAFYLCASSKEGDQPQHFGDGTRLSIL.

This clone was seen a single time. CDR3 sequence reads: CASSPPPGSNYGYTF. Written as DNA, the CDR3 is TGTGCCAGCAGCCCGCCCCCGGGATCTAACTATGGCTACACCTTC. The rearrangement links TRBV14 to TRBJ1-2, with D unresolved. In germline, CDR1 is SGHDN, CDR2 FVKESK. Trimming took off 4 bases at V and 0 bases at J, with 12 bases between the two ends. The CDR3 is 15 amino acids.

The chain recombines TRBV6-5 with TRBJ2-7; 10 bases map to TRBD2. Germline CDR1 reads MNHEY; CDR2 reads SVGAGI. V trimming: 0 bases; J trimming: 5 bases; junction bases outside the gene matches: 7. The length of the CDR3 is 16 residues. The CDR3: CASSYSKSSGRNEQYF. In nucleotides, the CDR3 is TGTGCCAGCAGTTACTCGAAGTCTAGCGGGAGAAACGAGCAGTACTTC.

The chain carries TRBV5-1 and TRBJ2-5; 9 bases fit TRBD1. The DNA end favors TRBJ2-7, so the J call may be wrong. The germline V gene has CDR1 SGHRS and CDR2 YFSETQ. This CDR3 spans 14 amino acids. The CDR3 bases are TGCGCCAGCAGCCAGGGGGACAGGGTCAACGAGCAGTACTTC. Protein: CASSQGDRVNEQYF.

This clone came up once. In DNA, the CDR3 is TGCGCCAGCAGTTTACTCCCACCCTTAGCGGGAGTGAGGTCCTACGAGCAGTACTTC. Its translation is CASSLLPPLAGVRSYEQYF. The rearrangement links TRBV5-1 to TRBJ2-7; 9 bases agree with TRBD2. Germline V CDR1 and CDR2: SGHRS, YFSETQ. The CDR3 contains 19 residues. Trimming at V came to 5 bases and at J to 1 base, leaving 19 bases not matched to a gene.

The rearrangement uses TRBV28 and TRBJ2-5, with 10 positions matching TRBD2. J lost 4 bases, V lost 3 bases, and 8 bases had no gene match. The CDR3 totals 16 residues. From germline, CDR1 is MDHEN and CDR2 SYDVKM. CDR3 DNA sequence: TGTGCCAGCAGTTTCCCGCTAGCGGGAGAGAGAGAGACCCAGTACTTC. It translates to CASSFPLAGERETQYF.

In this sample, this clone turned up many times. The rearrangement uses TRBV4-3 and TRBJ1-4, with unresolved D. In germline, CDR1 is LGHNA, CDR2 YSLEER. Trimming left V 1 base short and J 0 bases short, with 15 bases between. This CDR3 has 18 residues. The CDR3 DNA is TGCGCCAGCAGCCAAGCAATCGGTTCGAGTGCAACTAATGAAAAACTGTTTTTT. Protein product: CASSQAIGSSATNEKLFF.

The rearrangement links TRBV7-9 to TRBJ2-7; 11 nucleotides align to TRBD1. Trimming cost V 0 bases and J 5 bases; bases outside gene matches: 9. In germline, CDR1 is SEHNR, CDR2 FQNEAQ (reference sequence). The CDR3 is 17 residues long. CDR3 amino acids: CASSLARGGTGGNEQYF. DNA of the CDR3: TGTGCCAGCAGCTTAGCGAGGGGCGGGACAGGGGGGAACGAGCAGTACTTC.

The V call is TRBV7-2, the J call TRBJ2-5; D is possibly TRBD1 (6 bases). Germline V gene lookup returns CDR1 SGHTA and CDR2 FQGNSA. The CDR3 length is 14 residues. Trimming removed 4 bases from V and 4 bases from J, with 13 bases in between. CDR3 sequence (DNA): TGTGCCAGCAGCTCGCAGGGGCCCCCAGAGACCCAGTACTTC. Translation gives CASSSQGPPETQYF.

CDR3 amino acids: CSVYGTGYGYTF. CDR3 sequence (DNA): TGCAGCGTTTATGGGACAGGATATGGCTACACCTTC. This chain joins TRBV29-1 and TRBJ1-2; 8 bases align to TRBD1. The length of the CDR3 is 12 residues. Germline CDR1 SQVTM, CDR2 ANQGSEA. With V trimmed by 5 bases and J by 5 bases, 4 bases remained unmatched.

The chain links TRBV10-1 to TRBJ2-3, with 8 bases lining up with TRBD1. V was pared by 7 bases and J by 4 bases, with 13 bases of the junction left unmatched. Per germline, CDR1 WNHNN and CDR2 SYGVQD (reference sequence). This CDR3 is built from 16 residues. The CDR3, as DNA: TGCGCCAGCAACCCCCTCCGGGACAGGAAGGCAGATACGCAGTATTTT. It codes for CASNPLRDRKADTQYF.

The V and J genes are TRBV6-5 and TRBJ2-3, with 7 nucleotides matching TRBD2. This CDR3 is 15 amino acids long. J was trimmed by 2 bases and V by 4 bases; bases with no gene match: 6. Germline CDR1 MNHEY, CDR2 SVGAGI. In DNA, the CDR3 is TGTGCCAGCAGTTCCGGGACTACCTCCACAGATACGCAGTATTTT. Translated, it gives CASSSGTTSTDTQYF.

The rearrangement links TRBV7-9 to TRBJ2-7; no firm D call. The ends were cut back, 2 bases at V and 5 bases at J, with 10 bases in the middle. This CDR3 has 13 amino acids. Germline V gives CDR1 SEHNR, CDR2 FQNEAQ (reference sequence). Here the CDR3 reads CASSLPNFNEQYF. The CDR3 coding sequence is TGTGCCAGCAGCTTACCCAACTTCAACGAGCAGTACTTC.

The chain carries TRBV19 and TRBJ2-2; possibly TRBD1 for D (6 bases). This CDR3 has 15 residues. Germline CDR1 and CDR2: LNHDA and SQIVND (reference sequence). V was shortened by 4 bases and J by 0 bases, with 9 bases between the two germline ends. The CDR3 spells CASSKTGTNTGELFF. The CDR3, as DNA: TGTGCCAGTAGTAAGACAGGCACGAACACCGGGGAGCTGTTTTTT.

This sequence joins TRBV9 and TRBJ1-2; D is perhaps TRBD1 (6 bases). Germline-derived CDR1 and CDR2 are SGDLS and YYNGEE. Trimming removed 3 bases from V and 1 base from J, with 16 bases in between. The CDR3 length is 16 residues. CDR3 DNA: TGTGCCAGCAGCGGAACACGGGACAAACTTAACTATGGCTACACCTTC. This gives the protein CASSGTRDKLNYGYTF.

V and J are TRBV30 and TRBJ1-2, with D possibly TRBD1 on 5 matching bases. Germline V gene data show CDR1 as GTSNPN and CDR2 as SVGIG (reference sequence). The V and J ends lost 4 bases and 3 bases respectively, with 12 bases between them. The CDR3 totals 13 residues. CDR3 residues: CAWNLREHYGYTF. The CDR3 coding sequence is TGTGCCTGGAACCTCAGGGAACACTATGGCTACACCTTC. The full variable domain, its missing parts supplied by reference TRBV30 and TRBJ1-2, is SQTIHQWPATLVQPVGSPLSLECTVEGTSNPNLYWYRQAAGRGLQLLFYSVGIGQISSEVPQNLSASRPQDRQFILSSKKLLLSDSGFYLCAWNLREHYGYTFGSGTRLTVV.

This chain links TRBV30 with TRBJ2-3; TRBD2 aligns across 10 bases. Germline assignment: CDR1 GTSNPN and CDR2 SVGIG (reference sequence). CDR3 length: 13 amino acids. The J segment lost 5 bases and the V segment lost 4 bases, leaving 3 bases of the junction unmatched. CDR3: CAWTSGSRDTQYF. CDR3 DNA: TGTGCCTGGACTAGCGGGAGTCGAGATACGCAGTATTTT.

This clone was observed a few times. The genes are TRBV5-1 and TRBJ2-5; 7 bases line up with TRBD2. With 2 bases clipped from V and 1 base from J, the junction kept 5 bases outside the gene matches. The CDR3 consists of 15 residues. The germline CDR1 and CDR2 sequences are SGHRS and YFSETQ. The CDR3 sequence: CASSFHLAVQETQYF. CDR3 DNA sequence: TGCGCCAGCAGCTTTCATCTAGCGGTCCAAGAGACCCAGTACTTC.

The chain recombines TRBV27 with TRBJ2-1; possibly TRBD1 for D (6 bases). V gave up 6 bases and J gave up 0 bases, with 15 bases separating them. CDR3 size: 16 residues. The germline CDR1 and CDR2 sequences are MNHEY and SMNVEV (reference sequence). This chain's CDR3 is CASSTYRASSYNEQFF. CDR3 in DNA: TGTGCCAGCAGCACCTACAGGGCCAGCTCCTACAATGAGCAGTTCTTC.